The 7 T cell receptor beta chains listed next were all sequenced from one sample in a study of Ad26.COV2.S vaccination and SARS-CoV-2 variants. The treatment here: some 20 received Ad26.COV2.S at low or high dose, single or two shots; several received placebo; per-sample allocation not given. Specimens were obtained on day 63 following the first vaccine or placebo injection. Sequencing was performed with immunoSEQ multiplex PCR; in TCRdb, only in-frame clones are kept and a portion is missing. The sample holds approximately 420,000 clones, 88% seen once. The sequenced sample was peripheral blood, obtained in a trial of Ad26.COV2.S vaccine versus placebo. These receptors all stem from a person aged 18-60 years who received the Ad26.COV2.S COVID-19 vaccine or a placebo.

Here the CDR3 reads CASSPSSSTDTQYF. CDR3 sequence (DNA): TGTGCCAGCTCACCCTCCTCGAGCACAGATACGCAGTATTTT. The rearrangement links TRBV18 to TRBJ2-3; no clear D. The CDR3 runs to 14 residues. Germline V gene lookup returns CDR1 KGHSH and CDR2 LQKENI. V was trimmed by 3 bases and J by 0 bases, leaving 7 bases between them.

CDR3 sequence (DNA): TGTGCCAGCAGTGACGTGGACAGCTACGAGCAGTACTTC. As protein: CASSDVDSYEQYF. This chain connects TRBV2 to TRBJ2-7; D may be TRBD1 (6 bases). Germline values: CDR1 SNHLY, CDR2 FYNNEI. This CDR3 contains 13 residues. Trimming stripped 3 bases from V and 3 bases from J, with 9 bases between.

The chain recombines TRBV4-3 with TRBJ2-2; 9 nucleotides align to TRBD1. The CDR3 loop spans 20 amino acids. The V and J ends lost 1 base and 3 bases, in that order; junction bases with no gene match: 15. CDR1 is LGHNA, CDR2 YSLEER, per germline. The CDR3 bases are TGCGCCAGCAGCCAAGGGACCCGGGACAGGGTGGGATCGGACACCGGGGAGCTGTTTTTT. Translation gives CASSQGTRDRVGSDTGELFF.

The chain couples TRBV13 to TRBJ2-1, with D unresolved. The CDR3 contains 12 residues. Germline CDR1 PRHDT, CDR2 FYEKMQ (reference sequence). With 4 bases removed from V and 10 bases from J, the gap between germline ends came to 11 bases. The CDR3 DNA sequence: TGTGCCAGCAGCTCCGGCGGTCGGGAGCAGTTCTTC. Translating it yields CASSSGGREQFF.

The rearrangement joins TRBV10-3 to TRBJ1-1, with TRBD1 identical over 7 bases. The CDR3 sequence is 15 residues long. Trimming cost V 7 bases and J 1 base; bases outside gene matches: 9. In germline, CDR1 is ENHRY, CDR2 SYGVKD. The CDR3 region has the DNA TGTGCCATCAAGGAAACAGGGGAACCGAACACTGAAGCTTTCTTT. The encoded protein is CAIKETGEPNTEAFF.

V gene TRBV4-1 combines with J gene TRBJ2-1; 13 nucleotides line up with TRBD2. Germline CDR1 reads MGHRA; CDR2 reads YSYEKL. Trimming took 4 bases from V and 6 from J; bases not matched to a gene: 6. There are 16 residues in the CDR3. The CDR3 spells CASSRTTSGGANEQFF. CDR3 coding DNA: TGCGCCAGCAGCCGGACCACTAGCGGGGGGGCCAATGAGCAGTTCTTC.

The rearrangement joins TRBV14 to TRBJ2-3; no definite D call. The V end lost 6 bases, the J end lost 2 bases, and 9 bases lay between the germline ends. Per germline, CDR1 SGHDN and CDR2 FVKESK. The CDR3 has 13 amino acids. The CDR3 DNA reads as TGTGCCAGCAGTCCGACCCTCACAGATACGCAGTATTTT. Its translation is CASSPTLTDTQYF. The full variable domain, in which reference TRBV14 and TRBJ2-3 provide the parts outside the CDR3, is EAGVTQFPSHSVIEKGQTVTLRCDPISGHDNLYWYRRVMGKEIKFLLHFVKESKQDESGMPNNRFLAERTGGTYSTLKVQPAELEDSGVYFCASSPTLTDTQYFGPGTRLTVL.